The entry below gives a single T cell receptor beta chain sequence along with its context. Its antigen is unidentified. On average about 100,000 T cells per donor were immunosequenced. These data belong to a study of T cells in tuberculosis. Study-level background: IGRA-negative adolescents, IGRA-positive adolescents with latent tuberculosis and adults with active tuberculosis formed this South African cohort. Study outcomes and limitations: Smaller alpha distances in active tuberculosis partly reflected shorter CDR3-alpha lengths.

Clones were sequenced by immunoSEQ multiplex PCR, and TCRdb holds only the in-frame ones, with some missing. The profile shows about 30,000 clones, around 94% of them singletons. The CDR3 consists of 16 residues. The TCR comes from a donor aged 10-29 years with latent tuberculosis or without tuberculosis infection. V usage is TRBV21-1 and J usage is TRBJ1-1. TRBV21-1 is reported as a pseudogene. Sequenced material: PBMCs. The CDR3 DNA reads TGTGCCAGCAGCACGCGGGCCCGGCACTTGAACACTGAAGCTTTCTTT. Amino acid sequence: CASSTRARHLNTEAFF.